This is a list of T cell receptor beta chains from one sample in a study of PD-L1 blockade in urothelial cancer. Assay used: immunoSEQ multiplex PCR; TCRdb lists only in-frame clones, some missing. The sample shows about 71,000 clones, around nine tenths of them seen only once. The sample in question was PBMCs, obtained around atezolizumab (anti-PD-L1) treatment. The receptors originated from a man aged 55-75 years with urothelial cancer. CDR3s include the opening cysteine and the closing phenylalanine or tryptophan. D genes are given only for firm matches. A row's size may be missing; if present it is once, few, many or a size class.

abundance	v_gene	j_gene	d_gene	len	CDR3nt	CDR3aa
NA	TRBV11-2	TRBJ1-1	TRBD1	15	TGTGCCAGCAGCTTAGGGGCAGGGGGCATCAGGGCAGCTTTCTTT	CASSLGAGGIRAAFF
once	TRBV10-1	TRBJ2-4	TRBD2	15	TGCGCCAGCAGTGAGTCGAGGGGAGGGGTAAGCATTCAGTACTTC	CASSESRGGVSIQYF
NA	TRBV25-1	TRBJ2-7	NA	17	TGTGCCAGCAGTGAATACCCCGGAGGAGGGAGAACCTACGAGCAGTACTTC	CASSEYPGGGRTYEQYF
NA	TRBV7-9	TRBJ2-5	NA	16	TGTGCCAGCAGCTTAGCAGGGGGGGGACCACAAGAGACCCAGTACTTC	CASSLAGGGPQETQYF
few	TRBV2	TRBJ1-2	NA	12	TGTGCCAGCAGTGAACAAAACTATGGCTACACCTTC	CASSEQNYGYTF
few	TRBV7-6	TRBJ2-2	TRBD2	18	TGTGCCAGCAGCCTTATCCGGACTAGCGGGGGGGCCACCGGGGAGCTGTTTTTT	CASSLIRTSGGATGELFF
NA	TRBV6-1	TRBJ1-2	TRBD1	15	TGTGCCAGCAGTGAGGGGACAGGGGCTAACTATGGCTACACCTTC	CASSEGTGANYGYTF
NA	TRBV18	TRBJ2-7	TRBD1	13	TGTGCCAGCTCAACGGGACAGGGCTACGAGCAGTACTTC	CASSTGQGYEQYF
NA	TRBV19	TRBJ1-2	TRBD1	14	TGTGCCAGTAGTATCCTGGCAGGGGGATATGGCTACACCTTC	CASSILAGGYGYTF
NA	TRBV10-3	TRBJ2-1	TRBD2	15	TGTGCCATTAGTGATAGGACTAGCGGCGGCAATGAGCAGTTCTTC	CAISDRTSGGNEQFF
NA	TRBV18	TRBJ2-5	TRBD1	14	TGTGCCAGCTCCCCAAGGGACAGGGAACAGACCCAGTACTTC	CASSPRDREQTQYF
many	TRBV23-1	TRBJ1-6	NA	13	TGCGCCAGCAGGACTTTTCGAAATTCACCCCTCCACTTT	CASRTFRNSPLHF
NA	TRBV5-8	TRBJ2-5	NA	15	TGTGCCAGCAGCTTGGAGGGCAGGGCCGGGGAGACCCAGTACTTC	CASSLEGRAGETQYF
once	TRBV7-8	TRBJ2-1	TRBD2	17	TGTGCCAGCAGCTTAGAATTCTACGGACTAGTTTACGATGAGCAGTTCTTC	CASSLEFYGLVYDEQFF
NA	TRBV18	TRBJ2-3	TRBD2	15	TGTGCCAGCTCACCAACTAGCGGGAGGCCAGATACGCAGTATTTT	CASSPTSGRPDTQYF
once	TRBV5-1	TRBJ2-3	TRBD2	15	TGCGCCAGCAGCTCAGCGGGGGGGGACCTAGATACGCAGTATTTT	CASSSAGGDLDTQYF
NA	TRBV21-1	TRBJ2-7	NA	15	TGTGCCAGCAGCACTAGCGGGGGGGAAAGATACGAGCAGTACTTC	CASSTSGGERYEQYF
NA	TRBV7-2	TRBJ2-2	TRBD2	17	TGTGCCAGCAGCTCCCGTCCGGGGACTAGCAACACCGGGGAGCTGTTTTTT	CASSSRPGTSNTGELFF
NA	TRBV7-6	TRBJ2-5	TRBD1	13	TGTGCCAGCAGCAGGGGGCCGGAAGAGACCCAGTACTTC	CASSRGPEETQYF
once	TRBV27	TRBJ1-2	TRBD1	16	TGTGCCAGCACGCGGAGAGGGGGACAGGGGGCATTTGGCTACACCTTC	CASTRRGGQGAFGYTF
NA	TRBV21-1	TRBJ1-1	NA	15	TGTGCCAGCAGCGACCGACAGGGGCGGGACACTGAAGCTTTCTTT	CASSDRQGRDTEAFF
NA	TRBV23-1	TRBJ1-5	NA	17	TGCGCCAGCAGTCAATCGTCGGCAGGTTATAGCAATCAGCCCCAGCATTTT	CASSQSSAGYSNQPQHF
once	TRBV2	TRBJ2-7	TRBD1	13	TGTGCCAGCTATTTACAGGGGGCGCGGGAGCAGTACTTC	CASYLQGAREQYF
NA	TRBV28	TRBJ2-3	NA	12	TGTGCCAGCAGGGGCCGGGACACCAGACAGTATTTT	CASRGRDTRQYF
NA	TRBV25-1	TRBJ1-2	TRBD1	17	TGTGCCAGCAGTGAATGGGGGACAGGGAAGAGTAACTATGGCTACACCTTC	CASSEWGTGKSNYGYTF
NA	TRBV28	TRBJ1-5	NA	12	TGTGCCAGCAGTCCAATTTCCGGGTCCCAGCATTTT	CASSPISGSQHF
NA	TRBV7-9	TRBJ2-1	TRBD2	16	TGTGCCAGCAGCTCGAGACTAGCGAGGTCCTACAATGAGCAGTTCTTC	CASSSRLARSYNEQFF
NA	TRBV5-1	TRBJ1-1	NA	15	TGCGCCAGCAGCTTGGAGCGGGGCTCGGGCACTGAAGCTTTCTTT	CASSLERGSGTEAFF
NA	TRBV7-2	TRBJ1-4	TRBD1	15	TGTGCCAGCAGTCTACCTGGGCAGGGGGAAGAAAAACTGTTTTTT	CASSLPGQGEEKLFF
NA	TRBV15	TRBJ2-7	TRBD2	15	TGTGCCACCAGCAGAGACCTAGCGGCCTCCTACGAGCAGTACTTC	CATSRDLAASYEQYF
NA	TRBV30	TRBJ1-2	TRBD1	14	TGTGCCTGGAGAGGGACAGGGGGTTTCTCTGGCTACACCTTC	CAWRGTGGFSGYTF
NA	TRBV28	TRBJ2-4	NA	14	TGTGCCAGCAACCGGGGGTGGTCCAAAAACATTCAGTACTTC	CASNRGWSKNIQYF
once	TRBV18	TRBJ2-2	TRBD2	16	TGTGCCAGCTCACCGGCTAGCGGGACGAACACCGGGGAGCTGTTTTTT	CASSPASGTNTGELFF
NA	TRBV30	TRBJ2-2	TRBD2	16	TGTGCCTGGAGAGCTATAGGAGCGGGGGTCACCGGGGAGCTGTTTTTT	CAWRAIGAGVTGELFF
NA	TRBV7-2	TRBJ1-1	NA	13	TGTGCCAGCAGCTTACAGGAAAACACTGAAGCTTTCTTT	CASSLQENTEAFF
NA	TRBV25-1	TRBJ1-5	TRBD1	13	TGTGCCAGCAGCGACAGGGGCAATCAGCCCCAGCATTTT	CASSDRGNQPQHF
NA	TRBV2	TRBJ1-1	NA	14	TGTGCCACGAGGCGGGGGGCCCAGAACACTGAAGCTTTCTTT	CATRRGAQNTEAFF
NA	TRBV18	TRBJ2-7	NA	13	TGTGCCAGCTCGCCTTCGAGGCCCTACGAGCAGTACTTC	CASSPSRPYEQYF
NA	TRBV6-1	TRBJ2-7	NA	20	TGTGCCAGCAGTGAACCGCGCATCGGGATGTCAGACTACCGTTCCTACGAGCAGTACTTC	CASSEPRIGMSDYRSYEQYF
NA	TRBV7-2	TRBJ2-7	NA	14	TGTGCCAGCAGCTTACGGGGACTTCCGTCCAATTGGTACTTC	CASSLRGLPSNWYF
NA	TRBV28	TRBJ1-2	NA	12	TGTGCCAGCAGTTCAAGCCTTTATGGCTACACCTTC	CASSSSLYGYTF
NA	TRBV9	TRBJ2-3	NA	13	TGTGCCAGCAGCGTAATGGGGGGAGATACGCAGTATTTT	CASSVMGGDTQYF
once	TRBV5-1	TRBJ2-5	TRBD2	16	TGCGCCAGCGGCGGGACTAGCGGGGGGAGTGGGGAGACCCAGTACTTC	CASGGTSGGSGETQYF
NA	TRBV7-9	TRBJ2-7	TRBD1	16	TGTGCCAGCAGCTTAGCAACGGGACAGGGGGCGCGGGAGCAGTACTTC	CASSLATGQGAREQYF